The 15 T cell receptor beta chains below were found in one sample sequenced in a study of blood T cell repertoires in COVID-19. The assay was immunoSEQ multiplex PCR, and TCRdb's table has in-frame clones only and misses some. This sample has around 480,000 clones, with about nine tenths found just once. The specimen sequenced was PBMCs or T cells enriched from blood (not recorded which). The receptors were sampled from a woman aged 18-29 years who had recovered from COVID-19.

This rearrangement joins TRBV5-4 to TRBJ1-1, with 9 bases matching TRBD1. In germline, CDR1 is SGHNT, CDR2 YYREEE (reference sequence). With 7 bases clipped from V and 1 base from J, the junction kept 8 bases outside the gene matches. This CDR3 is 15 amino acids long. CDR3 in DNA: TGTGCCAGCCTACCCCGGGGACAGGGGAACACTGAAGCTTTCTTT. Its protein product is CASLPRGQGNTEAFF.

The chain links TRBV9 to TRBJ2-1, with D perhaps TRBD1 (6 bases). Trimming pared 0 bases from V and 10 bases from J, leaving 17 bases between. The CDR3 is made up of 15 amino acids. CDR1 is SGDLS, CDR2 YYNGEE, per germline. The CDR3, as DNA: TGTGCCAGCAGCGTAGCGTTTGGCAGGGGCGAAGAGCAGTTCTTC. Residues: CASSVAFGRGEEQFF.

This chain links TRBV4-1 with TRBJ1-3; no reliable D call. Looked up from germline, CDR1 is MGHRA and CDR2 is YSYEKL. This CDR3 is 16 amino acids long. V dropped 6 bases and J dropped 2 bases, with 17 bases sitting between them. DNA for the CDR3: TGCGCCAGCAGTCATACCCCCACAGCCCCTGGAAACACCATATATTTT. This gives the protein CASSHTPTAPGNTIYF.

CDR3 sequence: CASSQLPGLKQFF. CDR3 nucleotide sequence: TGTGCCAGCAGCCAACTTCCCGGGTTAAAGCAGTTCTTC. The rearrangement joins TRBV3-1 (or the pseudogene TRBV3-2) to TRBJ2-1, with no clear D. Deletions cut 2 bases from V and 11 bases from J, with 13 bases between. Per germline, CDR1 LGHDT and CDR2 YNNKEL (reference sequence). This CDR3 region has 13 residues.

The V call is TRBV12-3 or TRBV12-4, the J call TRBJ1-6, with D possibly matching TRBD1 (5 bases). V shed 5 bases and J shed 14 bases, with 10 bases lying between them. The CDR3 extends over 11 amino acids. Here the CDR3 DNA reads TGTGCCAGCAGTGGGTGGGGGGCCCTCCACTTT. Translating gives CASSGWGALHF.

This clone appeared once. The chain has TRBV7-3 and TRBJ2-1, with 9 bases matching TRBD2. J gave up 4 bases and V 5 bases, and 6 bases lay outside the gene matches. Germline loops: CDR1 SGHTA, CDR2 FQGTGA. CDR3 length equals 15 residues. In nucleotides, the CDR3 is TGTGCCAGCAGCCGATCTAGCGGGGAGTACAATGAGCAGTTCTTC. Its translation: CASSRSSGEYNEQFF.

The CDR3 loop is CASSLAGRTEAFF. CDR3 DNA: TGTGCCAGCAGCTTGGCAGGGAGGACTGAAGCTTTCTTT. V gene TRBV5-5 combines with J gene TRBJ1-1, with TRBD1 as a possible D gene (5 bases). The CDR3 is made up of 13 amino acids. Germline values: CDR1 SGHKS, CDR2 YYEKEE (reference sequence). V was cut by 0 bases and J by 5 bases, with 8 bases left in between.

CDR3 bases: TGTGCCAGCAGGTACTACAATGAGCAGTTCTTC. Its protein is CASRYYNEQFF. The rearrangement uses TRBV28 and TRBJ2-1; D remains ambiguous. This CDR3 comprises 11 residues. Germline V gives CDR1 MDHEN, CDR2 SYDVKM. Deletions cut 6 bases from V and 3 bases from J, with 3 bases between.

The chain recombines TRBV12-3 or TRBV12-4 with TRBJ1-2; no clear D gene. V was pared by 6 bases and J by 8 bases, with 16 bases between. The CDR3 extends over 13 amino acids. This CDR3 reads CASRHSLYEGYTF. The CDR3 DNA follows: TGTGCCAGCAGGCATTCCCTTTACGAGGGCTACACCTTC.

The CDR3 nucleotides read TGCAGCGTTGAGGGGCGGGGAGGCTCACAAGAGACCCAGTACTTC. Its translation: CSVEGRGGSQETQYF. The V call is TRBV29-1, the J call TRBJ2-5, with a weak D call TRBD2 (6 bases). Trimming took off 3 bases at V and 2 bases at J, with 16 bases between the two ends. CDR1 is SQVTM and CDR2 is ANQGSEA in the germline V gene. There are 15 residues in the CDR3.

V is TRBV19 and J is TRBJ2-7, with 9 bases aligning to TRBD1. The CDR3 loop spans 16 amino acids. In germline, CDR1 is LNHDA, CDR2 SQIVND (reference sequence). J was trimmed by 0 bases and V by 4 bases; bases with no gene match: 7. In DNA, the CDR3 is TGTGCCAGTAGTAGCAGGGACAGGGCGAGCTCCTACGAGCAGTACTTC. This sequence encodes CASSSRDRASSYEQYF.

The V gene is TRBV27, the J gene TRBJ2-3; 10 nucleotides align to TRBD2. The CDR3 loop spans 16 amino acids. Germline CDR1 and CDR2: MNHEY and SMNVEV (reference sequence). Trimming at V came to 5 bases and at J to 6 bases, leaving 11 bases not matched to a gene. The CDR3 is CASSAQRGGPGDTQYF. The CDR3 region has the DNA TGTGCCAGCAGTGCCCAGCGGGGGGGCCCGGGTGATACGCAGTATTTT.

The chain links TRBV5-1 to TRBJ1-3, with D possibly TRBD1 on 5 matching bases. Germline V gives CDR1 SGHRS, CDR2 YFSETQ. This CDR3 has 13 residues. The V gene lost 4 bases and the J gene lost 10 bases, with 15 bases spanning the gap. This chain's CDR3 is CASSPEGERTIYF. DNA for the CDR3: TGCGCCAGCAGCCCGGAAGGGGAAAGGACCATATATTTT.

J is TRBJ1-2 and V is TRBV7-2; D perhaps matches TRBD1 (6 bases). The germline CDR1 and CDR2 sequences are SGHTA and FQGNSA. V gave up 6 bases and J gave up 5 bases, with 19 bases separating them. The CDR3 sequence is 15 residues long. The CDR3 region has the DNA TGTGCCAGCAGGTTCCGGGACACCGAGCCTTATGGCTACACCTTC. Translated: CASRFRDTEPYGYTF.

The chain carries TRBV19 and TRBJ1-1; 10 bases are a match to TRBD1. Germline CDR1 LNHDA, CDR2 SQIVND (reference sequence). The trim removed 3 bases at V and 4 bases at J, leaving 8 bases unmatched. This CDR3 has 16 amino acids. The CDR3, as DNA: TGTGCCAGTAGTATCCGGGACAGGGGTACCGCCACTGAAGCTTTCTTT. Protein sequence: CASSIRDRGTATEAFF.